The sequence of this T cell receptor beta chain was determined in a study of spatial heterogeneity in lung cancer. At the level of the study: Detected sequences consistently included more beta-chain ones than alpha-chain ones.

In its sample, this clonotype is medium-sized. Antigen specificity is unknown. The time point denotes: sample taken at primary tumor resection. Tumor, nontumor lung or frozen PBMC supplied whole RNA, sequenced without sorting. Patients with untreated early-stage non-small cell lung cancer, numbering 72, were the donors. Study-wide results and caveats: Circulating ubiquitous expanded tumor TCRs were observed more frequently at resection than at follow-up.

The V and J ends lost 3 bases and 4 bases respectively, with 9 bases between them. The CDR3 runs to 13 residues. In the library, each TCR cDNA molecule bore its own unique molecular identifier. TCRdb re-derived calls from the 5' RACE reads in MiXCR, one entry per CDR3 protein. The table lists some 15,000 distinct CDR3 sequences, roughly a tenth of them singletons. The V call is TRBV12-3 or TRBV12-4, the J call TRBJ1-2; D not resolved. Sequenced here: PBMCs, sampled at surgery. This receptor was identified in a male donor with early-stage non-small cell lung cancer. The CDR3 sequence is CASSFGFGYGYTF. The CDR3 nucleotides read TGTGCCAGCAGTTTTGGGTTTGGCTATGGCTACACCTTC.